One and the same sample provided the 3 T cell receptor beta chains below, sequenced in a study of PD-L1 blockade in urothelial cancer. Time point defined: peripheral blood 6 weeks after treatment start. Using immunoSEQ multiplex PCR, the repertoire was profiled, and TCRdb retains in-frame clones only, with some absent. The sample consists of about 30,000 clones, roughly nine tenths of them appearing once. Sequences were derived from PBMCs, sampled around atezolizumab (anti-PD-L1) treatment. The receptors were sampled from an elderly man with urothelial cancer.

The chain carries TRBV5-4 and TRBJ2-5; 7 bases line up with TRBD1. Germline values: CDR1 SGHNT, CDR2 YYREEE (reference sequence). The CDR3 extends over 16 amino acids. With V trimmed by 0 bases and J by 4 bases, 9 bases remained unmatched. CDR3 in DNA: TGTGCCAGCAGCTTGGGCCTCAGCGCAGGGGGAGAGACCCAGTACTTC. Its protein is CASSLGLSAGGETQYF. The whole variable domain, filled in from reference TRBV5-4 and TRBJ2-5, reads ETGVTQSPTHLIKTRGQQVTLRCSSQSGHNTVSWYQQALGQGPQFIFQYYREEENGRGNFPPRFSGLQFPNYSSELNVNALELDDSALYLCASSLGLSAGGETQYFGPGTRLLVL.

The chain links TRBV9 to TRBJ2-1, with 7 bases fitting TRBD2. The ends lost 2 bases at V and 4 bases at J; junction bases unmatched: 6. The V gene's germline CDR1 is SGDLS and CDR2 YYNGEE. This CDR3 has 15 amino acids. The CDR3: CASSVEAGNYNEQFF. CDR3 coding DNA: TGTGCCAGCAGCGTCGAAGCGGGGAATTACAATGAGCAGTTCTTC.

J is TRBJ2-5 and V is TRBV29-1; TRBD1 might be the D (6 bases). The germline CDR1 and CDR2 sequences are SQVTM and ANQGSEA. Trimming removed 3 bases at V and 2 bases at J, with 7 bases between. The CDR3 sequence is 12 residues long. CDR3 DNA sequence: TGCAGCGTTGACACAGGGCAAGAGACCCAGTACTTC. This gives the protein CSVDTGQETQYF.